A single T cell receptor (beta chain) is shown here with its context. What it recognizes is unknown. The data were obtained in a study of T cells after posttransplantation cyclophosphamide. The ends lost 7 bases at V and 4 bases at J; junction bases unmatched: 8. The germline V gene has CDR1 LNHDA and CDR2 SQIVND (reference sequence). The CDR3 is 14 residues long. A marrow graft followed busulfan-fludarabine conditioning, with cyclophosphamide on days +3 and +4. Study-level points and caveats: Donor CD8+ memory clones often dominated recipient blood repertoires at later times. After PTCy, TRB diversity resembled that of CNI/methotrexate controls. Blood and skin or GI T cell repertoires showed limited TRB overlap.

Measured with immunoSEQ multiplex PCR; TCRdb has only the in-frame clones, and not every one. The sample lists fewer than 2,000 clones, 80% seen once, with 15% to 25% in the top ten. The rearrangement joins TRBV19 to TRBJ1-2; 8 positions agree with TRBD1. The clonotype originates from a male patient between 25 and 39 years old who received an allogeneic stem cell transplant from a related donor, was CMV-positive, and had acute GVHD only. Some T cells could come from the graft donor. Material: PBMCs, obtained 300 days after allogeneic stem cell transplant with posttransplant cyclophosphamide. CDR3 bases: TGTGCCAGTATTTTCGACAGGGGAGGCTATGGCTACACCTTC. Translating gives CASIFDRGGYGYTF.